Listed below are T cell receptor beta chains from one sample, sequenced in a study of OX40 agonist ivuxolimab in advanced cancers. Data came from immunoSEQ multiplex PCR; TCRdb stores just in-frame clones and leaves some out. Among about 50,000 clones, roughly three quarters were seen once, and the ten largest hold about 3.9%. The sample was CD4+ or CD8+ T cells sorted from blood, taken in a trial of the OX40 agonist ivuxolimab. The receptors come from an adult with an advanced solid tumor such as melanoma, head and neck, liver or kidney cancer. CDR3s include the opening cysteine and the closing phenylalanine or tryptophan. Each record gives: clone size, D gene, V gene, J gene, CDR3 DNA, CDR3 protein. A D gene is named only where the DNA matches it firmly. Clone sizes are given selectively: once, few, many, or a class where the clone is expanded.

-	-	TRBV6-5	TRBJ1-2	TGTGCCAGCAGTGAAAAGGGGAACTATGGCTACACCTTC	CASSEKGNYGYTF
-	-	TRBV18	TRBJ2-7	TGTGCCAGCTCACCAGGCGCCTTCACAACCTACGAGCAGTACTTC	CASSPGAFTTYEQYF
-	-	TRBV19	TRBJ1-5	TGTGCCAGTAGTGCCGAAGGGGGGACATCCGGATGGGGTCAGCCCCAGCATTTT	CASSAEGGTSGWGQPQHF
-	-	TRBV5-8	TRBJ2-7	TGTGCCAGCAGCCAGGCGCTCAGGGCAGGGACCTACGAGCAGTACTTC	CASSQALRAGTYEQYF
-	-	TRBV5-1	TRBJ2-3	TGCGCCAGCAGCTTGGCTACCCTAGCATTTGATACGCAGTATTTT	CASSLATLAFDTQYF
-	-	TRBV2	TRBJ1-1	TGTGCCAGCAACGTACTGATGGACCTGGGAGCTTTCTTT	CASNVLMDLGAFF
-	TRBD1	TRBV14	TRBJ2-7	TGTGCCAGCAGCTTCCACCAGACAGGGGGCTTCGGAGAGCAGTACTTC	CASSFHQTGGFGEQYF
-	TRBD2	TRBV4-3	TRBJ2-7	TGCGCCAGCAGCCAAGAAATTACATCGGGCGGGGGTTCCTACGAGCAGTACTTC	CASSQEITSGGGSYEQYF
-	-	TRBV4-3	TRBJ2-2	TGCGCCAGCAGCCGGGGGCGGCTGGAGGCCGGGGAGCTGTTTTTT	CASSRGRLEAGELFF
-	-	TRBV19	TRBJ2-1	TGTGCCAGTAGCGACGGTAGACGGCAGTTCTTC	CASSDGRRQFF
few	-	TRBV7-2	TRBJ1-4	TGTGCCAGCAGCCCAGGGTTGGCTAATGAAAAACTGTTTTTT	CASSPGLANEKLFF
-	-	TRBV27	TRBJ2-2	TGTGCCAGCAGTCCACAAAACCCCGGGATCAACACCGGGGAGCTGTTTTTT	CASSPQNPGINTGELFF
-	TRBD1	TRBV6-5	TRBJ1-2	TGTGCCAGCAGTGGGGACAGCCGAGACTATGGCTACACCTTC	CASSGDSRDYGYTF
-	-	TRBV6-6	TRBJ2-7	TGTGCCAGCGGCAACGCGGGGTACGAGCAGTACTTC	CASGNAGYEQYF
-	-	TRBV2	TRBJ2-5	TGTGCCAGCAGTGAAGAGGGTGGGGCGACCCAGTACTTC	CASSEEGGATQYF
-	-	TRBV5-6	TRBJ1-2	TGTGCCAGCAGCTTGGTAGAGCGCTTGGACTATGGCTACACCTTC	CASSLVERLDYGYTF
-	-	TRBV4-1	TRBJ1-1	TGCGCCAGCAGCCAAGGATCGGGGGGGAACACTGAAGCTTTCTTT	CASSQGSGGNTEAFF
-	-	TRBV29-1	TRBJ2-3	TGCAGCGTTGAATGGGGGCGGGAATCCACAGATACGCAGTATTTT	CSVEWGRESTDTQYF
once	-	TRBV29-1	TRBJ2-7	TGCAGCGTTGAAGGCAGGGAACGACCCTACGAGCAGTACTTC	CSVEGRERPYEQYF
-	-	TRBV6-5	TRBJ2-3	TGTGCCAGCAGAAAAACGGGGGGCCCAGATACGCAGTATTTT	CASRKTGGPDTQYF
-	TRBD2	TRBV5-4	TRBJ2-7	TGTGCCAGCAGCGCGGGACTAGGTCGGTCCCACTACGAGCAGTACTTC	CASSAGLGRSHYEQYF
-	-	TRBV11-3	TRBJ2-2	TGTGCCAGCAGCTTAAGGGGTCACACCGGGGAGCTGTTTTTT	CASSLRGHTGELFF
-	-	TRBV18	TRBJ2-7	TGTGCCAGCTCAATAGGGGGTGAAGAGAGCTACGAGCAGTACTTC	CASSIGGEESYEQYF
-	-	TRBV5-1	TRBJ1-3	TGCGCCAGCAGCTTGGCCGGGGGGCCTTACTCTGGAAACACCATATATTTT	CASSLAGGPYSGNTIYF
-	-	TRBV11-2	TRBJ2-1	TGTGCCAGCAGCTTATCTACTTACAATGAGCAGTTCTTC	CASSLSTYNEQFF
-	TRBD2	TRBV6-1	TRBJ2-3	TGTGCCAGCAGTGAACCGGAGCGGGGGGCCCTTAGCCAGTATTTT	CASSEPERGALSQYF
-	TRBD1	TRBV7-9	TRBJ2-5	TGTGCCAGCAGCTTAGTAGCAGGGGGCGCAGAGACCCAGTACTTC	CASSLVAGGAETQYF
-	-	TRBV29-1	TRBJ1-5	TGCAGCGTTGCCGTTCCCAATCAGCCCCAGCATTTT	CSVAVPNQPQHF
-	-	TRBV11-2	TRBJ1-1	TGTGCCAGCAGCTTATCCTGGGTGGGTGGAGCTTTCTTT	CASSLSWVGGAFF
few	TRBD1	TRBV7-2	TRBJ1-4	TGTGCCAGCAGTGGACAGGGGAGGTTGCGGGATGAAAAACTGTTTTTT	CASSGQGRLRDEKLFF
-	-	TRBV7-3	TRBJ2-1	TGTGCCAGCAGCTTGGGCAGCTACAATGAGCAGTTCTTC	CASSLGSYNEQFF
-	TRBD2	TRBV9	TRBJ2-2	TGTGCCAGCAGCGTCGGGGGGGCCTCGAACACCGGGGAGCTGTTTTTT	CASSVGGASNTGELFF
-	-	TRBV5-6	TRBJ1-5	TGTGCCAGCAGCTTGGTTGGCAGGGGTTCGGATCAGCCCCAGCATTTT	CASSLVGRGSDQPQHF